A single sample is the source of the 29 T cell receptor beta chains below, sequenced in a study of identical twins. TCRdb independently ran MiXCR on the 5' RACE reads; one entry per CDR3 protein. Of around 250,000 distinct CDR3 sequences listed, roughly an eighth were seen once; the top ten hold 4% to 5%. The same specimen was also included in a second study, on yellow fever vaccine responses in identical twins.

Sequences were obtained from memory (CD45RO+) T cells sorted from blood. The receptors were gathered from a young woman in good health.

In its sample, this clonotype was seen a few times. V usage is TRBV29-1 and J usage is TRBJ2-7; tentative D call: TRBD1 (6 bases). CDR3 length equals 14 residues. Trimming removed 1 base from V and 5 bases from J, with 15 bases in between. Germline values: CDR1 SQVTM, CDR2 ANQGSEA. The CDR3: CSVEGGRPANEQYF. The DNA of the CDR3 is TGCAGCGTTGAAGGGGGGCGTCCAGCAAACGAGCAGTACTTC.

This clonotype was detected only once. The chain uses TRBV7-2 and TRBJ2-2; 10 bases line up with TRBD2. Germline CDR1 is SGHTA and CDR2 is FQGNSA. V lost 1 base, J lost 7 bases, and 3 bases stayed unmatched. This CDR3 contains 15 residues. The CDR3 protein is CASSLVAGGIGELFF. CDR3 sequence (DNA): TGTGCCAGCAGCTTAGTAGCGGGGGGTATCGGGGAGCTGTTTTTT.

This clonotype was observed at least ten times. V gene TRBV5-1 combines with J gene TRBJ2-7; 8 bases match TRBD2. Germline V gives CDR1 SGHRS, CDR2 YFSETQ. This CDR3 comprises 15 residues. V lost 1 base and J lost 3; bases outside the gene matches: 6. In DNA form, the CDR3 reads TGCGCCAGCAGCTTGACTAGCGGAGGGGACTACGAGCAGTACTTC. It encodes CASSLTSGGDYEQYF.

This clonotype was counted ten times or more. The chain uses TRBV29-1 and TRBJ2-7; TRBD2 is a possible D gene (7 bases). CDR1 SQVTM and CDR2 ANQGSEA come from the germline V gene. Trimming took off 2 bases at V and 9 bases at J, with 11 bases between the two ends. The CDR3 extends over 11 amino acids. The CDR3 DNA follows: TGCAGCGTTGAAAGGGGGGGGGCGCAGTACTTC. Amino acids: CSVERGGAQYF.

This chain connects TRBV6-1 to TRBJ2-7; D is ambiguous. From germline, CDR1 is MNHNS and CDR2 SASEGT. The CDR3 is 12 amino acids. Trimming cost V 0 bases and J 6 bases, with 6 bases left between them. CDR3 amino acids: CASSEAFGEQYF. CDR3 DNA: TGTGCCAGCAGTGAAGCTTTCGGCGAGCAGTACTTC.

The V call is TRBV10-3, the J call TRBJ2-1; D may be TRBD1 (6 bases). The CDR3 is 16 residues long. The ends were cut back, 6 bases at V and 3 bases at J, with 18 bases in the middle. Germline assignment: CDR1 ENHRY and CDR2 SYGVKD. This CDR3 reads CAISQGQPTDYNEQFF. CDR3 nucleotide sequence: TGTGCCATCAGCCAAGGACAGCCTACCGACTACAATGAGCAGTTCTTC.

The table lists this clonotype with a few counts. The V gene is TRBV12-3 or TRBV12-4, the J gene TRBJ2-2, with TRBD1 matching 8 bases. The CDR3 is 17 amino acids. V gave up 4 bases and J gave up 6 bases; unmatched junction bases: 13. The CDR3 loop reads CASSSMSRSRGPGELFF. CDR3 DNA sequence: TGTGCCAGCAGTTCCATGTCCCGAAGCAGGGGGCCCGGGGAGCTGTTTTTT.

The CDR3 DNA sequence: TGTGCCAGCAGCTTAGTGGGACAGGGAAATGAGCAGTTCTTC. Protein sequence: CASSLVGQGNEQFF. The rearrangement uses TRBV7-2 and TRBJ2-1, with 9 bases aligning to TRBD1. V lost 1 base and J lost 7; bases outside the gene matches: 2. The CDR3 spans 14 residues. Germline V CDR1 and CDR2: SGHTA, FQGNSA. The full variable domain, with the rest looked up from reference TRBV7-2 and TRBJ2-1, is GAGVSQSPSNKVTEKGKDVELRCDPISGHTALYWYRQSLGQGLEFLIYFQGNSAPDKSGLPSDRFSAERTGGSVSTLTIQRTQQEDSAVYLCASSLVGQGNEQFFGPGTRLTVL.

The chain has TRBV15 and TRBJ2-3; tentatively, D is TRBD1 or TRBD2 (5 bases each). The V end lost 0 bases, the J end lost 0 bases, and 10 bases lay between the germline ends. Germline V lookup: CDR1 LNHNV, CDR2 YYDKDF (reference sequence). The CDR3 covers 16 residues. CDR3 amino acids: CATSREGTRSTDTQYF. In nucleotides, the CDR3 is TGTGCCACCAGCAGAGAGGGGACCAGAAGCACAGATACGCAGTATTTT.

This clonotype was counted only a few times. The CDR3 region is CASSLDLAGDEQFF. The CDR3 DNA reads as TGTGCCAGCAGTTTAGATCTAGCGGGAGATGAGCAGTTCTTC. The rearrangement joins TRBV27 to TRBJ2-1; 10 nucleotides agree with TRBD2. The V segment lost 2 bases and the J segment 8 bases; nucleotides outside the gene matches: 3. CDR1 and CDR2 (germline): MNHEY, SMNVEV (reference sequence). This CDR3 region has 14 residues.

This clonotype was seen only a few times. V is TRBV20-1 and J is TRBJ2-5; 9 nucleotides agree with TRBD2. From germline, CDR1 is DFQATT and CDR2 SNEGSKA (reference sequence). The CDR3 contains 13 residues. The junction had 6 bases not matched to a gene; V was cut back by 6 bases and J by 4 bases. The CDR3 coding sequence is TGCAGTGCGGGCGGGAGGGCCATAGAGACCCAGTACTTC. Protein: CSAGGRAIETQYF.

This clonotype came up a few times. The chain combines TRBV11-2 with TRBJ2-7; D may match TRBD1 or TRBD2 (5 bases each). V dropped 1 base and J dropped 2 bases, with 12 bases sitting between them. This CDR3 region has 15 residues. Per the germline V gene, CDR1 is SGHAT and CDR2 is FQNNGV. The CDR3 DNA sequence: TGTGCCAGCAGCTTAGGGGGGAGTCAGCCCTACGAGCAGTACTTC. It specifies CASSLGGSQPYEQYF.

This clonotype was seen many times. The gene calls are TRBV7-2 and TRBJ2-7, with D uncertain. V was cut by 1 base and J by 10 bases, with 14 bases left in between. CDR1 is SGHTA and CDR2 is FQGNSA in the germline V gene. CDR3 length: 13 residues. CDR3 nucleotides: TGTGCCAGCAGCTTAGATGGGTCCCGGGCCCAGTACTTC. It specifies CASSLDGSRAQYF. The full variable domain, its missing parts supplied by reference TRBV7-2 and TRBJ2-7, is GAGVSQSPSNKVTEKGKDVELRCDPISGHTALYWYRQSLGQGLEFLIYFQGNSAPDKSGLPSDRFSAERTGGSVSTLTIQRTQQEDSAVYLCASSLDGSRAQYFGPGTRLTVT.

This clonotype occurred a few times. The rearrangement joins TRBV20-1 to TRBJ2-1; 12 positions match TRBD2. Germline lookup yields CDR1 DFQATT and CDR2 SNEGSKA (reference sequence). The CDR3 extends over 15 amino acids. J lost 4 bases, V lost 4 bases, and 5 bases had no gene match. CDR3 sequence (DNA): TGCAGTGCTACAACCGGGACTAGCGGGTACAATGAGCAGTTCTTC. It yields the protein CSATTGTSGYNEQFF.

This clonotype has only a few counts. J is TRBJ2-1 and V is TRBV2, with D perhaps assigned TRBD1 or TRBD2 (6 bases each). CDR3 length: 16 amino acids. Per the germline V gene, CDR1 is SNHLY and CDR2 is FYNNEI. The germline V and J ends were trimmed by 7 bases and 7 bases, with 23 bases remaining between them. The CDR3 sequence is CASTPDGGSKGNEQFF. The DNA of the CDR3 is TGTGCCAGCACCCCTGACGGGGGCTCTAAGGGGAATGAGCAGTTCTTC.

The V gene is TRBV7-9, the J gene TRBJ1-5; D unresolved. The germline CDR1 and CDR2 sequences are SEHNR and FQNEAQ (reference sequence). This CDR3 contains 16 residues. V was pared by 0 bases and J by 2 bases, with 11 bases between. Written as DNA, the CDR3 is TGTGCCAGCAGCTTAGCAGGGTCCCAGGGCAATCAGCCCCAGCATTTT. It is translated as CASSLAGSQGNQPQHF.

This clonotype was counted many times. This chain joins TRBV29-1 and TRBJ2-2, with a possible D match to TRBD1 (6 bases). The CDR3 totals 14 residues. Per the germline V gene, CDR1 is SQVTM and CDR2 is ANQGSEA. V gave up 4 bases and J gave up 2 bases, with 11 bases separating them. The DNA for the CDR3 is TGCAGCGTTGTGGCAGGGGCCAACACCGGGGAGCTGTTTTTT. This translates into CSVVAGANTGELFF.

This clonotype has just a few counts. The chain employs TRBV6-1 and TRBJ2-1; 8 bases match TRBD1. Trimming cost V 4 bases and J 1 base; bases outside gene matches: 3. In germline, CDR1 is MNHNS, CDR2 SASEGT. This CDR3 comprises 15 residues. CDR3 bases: TGTGCCAGCAGTGGCCGGGACAGGTCCTACAATGAGCAGTTCTTC. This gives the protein CASSGRDRSYNEQFF.

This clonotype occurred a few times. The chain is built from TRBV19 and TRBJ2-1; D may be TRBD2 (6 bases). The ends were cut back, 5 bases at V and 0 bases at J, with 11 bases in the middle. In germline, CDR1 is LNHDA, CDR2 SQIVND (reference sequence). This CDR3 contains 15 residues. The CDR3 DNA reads TGTGCCAGTAGTCTCGTAGCGGTCTCCTACAATGAGCAGTTCTTC. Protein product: CASSLVAVSYNEQFF.

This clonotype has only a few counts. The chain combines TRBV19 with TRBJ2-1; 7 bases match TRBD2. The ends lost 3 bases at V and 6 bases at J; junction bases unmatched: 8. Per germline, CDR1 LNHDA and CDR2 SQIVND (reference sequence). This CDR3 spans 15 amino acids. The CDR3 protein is CASSIPWGGVNEQFF. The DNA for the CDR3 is TGTGCCAGTAGTATCCCTTGGGGAGGGGTCAATGAGCAGTTCTTC.

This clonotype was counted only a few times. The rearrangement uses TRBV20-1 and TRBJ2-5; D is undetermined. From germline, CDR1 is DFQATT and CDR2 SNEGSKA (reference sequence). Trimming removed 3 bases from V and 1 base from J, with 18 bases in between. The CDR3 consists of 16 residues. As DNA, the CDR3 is TGCAGTGCTAGGCCCCGGGTCTACCGGTCCCAAGAGACCCAGTACTTC. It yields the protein CSARPRVYRSQETQYF.

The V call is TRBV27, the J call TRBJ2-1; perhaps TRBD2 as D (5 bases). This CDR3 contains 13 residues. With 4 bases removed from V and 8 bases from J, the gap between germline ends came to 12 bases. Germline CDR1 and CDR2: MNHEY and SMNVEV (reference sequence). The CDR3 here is CASSSLFGDEQFF. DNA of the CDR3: TGTGCCAGCAGTTCCCTCTTCGGGGATGAGCAGTTCTTC.

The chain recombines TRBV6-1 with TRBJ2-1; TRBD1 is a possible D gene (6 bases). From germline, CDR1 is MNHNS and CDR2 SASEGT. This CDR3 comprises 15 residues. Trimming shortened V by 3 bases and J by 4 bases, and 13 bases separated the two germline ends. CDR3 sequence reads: CASSEDSSGYNEQFF. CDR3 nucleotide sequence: TGTGCCAGCAGTGAGGACAGCTCGGGGTACAATGAGCAGTTCTTC.

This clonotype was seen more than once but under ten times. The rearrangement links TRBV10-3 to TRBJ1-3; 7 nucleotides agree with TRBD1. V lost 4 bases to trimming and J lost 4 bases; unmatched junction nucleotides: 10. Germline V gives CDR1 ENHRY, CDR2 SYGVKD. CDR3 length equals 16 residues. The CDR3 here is CAISANPTGRGNTIYF. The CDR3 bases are TGTGCCATCAGTGCCAATCCGACAGGGAGGGGAAACACCATATATTTT.

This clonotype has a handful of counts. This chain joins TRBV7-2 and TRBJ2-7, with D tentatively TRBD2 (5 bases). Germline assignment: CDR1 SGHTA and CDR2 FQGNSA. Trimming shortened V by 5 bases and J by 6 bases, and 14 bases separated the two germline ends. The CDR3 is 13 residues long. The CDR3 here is CASSHPSGGEQYF. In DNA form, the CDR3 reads TGTGCCAGCAGCCACCCAAGCGGTGGCGAGCAGTACTTC.

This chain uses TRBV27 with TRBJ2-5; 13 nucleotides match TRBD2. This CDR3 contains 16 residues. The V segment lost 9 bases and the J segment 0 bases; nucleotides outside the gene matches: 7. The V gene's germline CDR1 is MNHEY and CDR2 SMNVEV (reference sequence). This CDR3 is CASRTSGGQYQETQYF. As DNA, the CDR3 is TGTGCCAGTCGGACTAGCGGGGGCCAGTACCAAGAGACCCAGTACTTC.

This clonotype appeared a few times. In nucleotides, the CDR3 is TGTGCCTGGAGTATGGCCCGTGAGCCCCAGCATTTT. This encodes CAWSMAREPQHF. The V and J genes are TRBV30 and TRBJ1-5; D call uncertain. The CDR3 is made up of 12 amino acids. V was cut by 2 bases and J by 8 bases, with 10 bases left in between. In germline, CDR1 is GTSNPN, CDR2 SVGIG (reference sequence).

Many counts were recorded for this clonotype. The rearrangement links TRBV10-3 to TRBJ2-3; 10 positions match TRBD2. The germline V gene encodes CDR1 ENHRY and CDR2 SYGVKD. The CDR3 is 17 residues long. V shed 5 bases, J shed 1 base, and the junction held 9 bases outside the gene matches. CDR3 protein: CAISRTSGPGGTDTQYF. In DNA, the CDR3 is TGTGCCATCAGTAGGACTAGCGGACCGGGGGGCACAGATACGCAGTATTTT.

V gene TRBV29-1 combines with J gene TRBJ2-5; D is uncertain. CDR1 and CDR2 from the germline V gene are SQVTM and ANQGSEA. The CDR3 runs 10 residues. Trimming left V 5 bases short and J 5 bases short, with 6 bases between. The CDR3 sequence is CSVRAETQYF. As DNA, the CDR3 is TGCAGCGTTAGAGCTGAGACCCAGTACTTC.